The table lists the clone carrying this TCR beta chain with a count of one. Trimming pared 0 bases from V and 2 bases from J, leaving 8 bases between. Germline V gives CDR1 MNHEY, CDR2 SMNVEV (reference sequence). The length of the CDR3 is 16 residues. The protocol was immunoSEQ multiplex PCR, while the TCRdb copy is restricted to in-frame clones and leaves out a portion. Of 95,000 to 150,000 clones in the sample, 89% are singletons; the top ten hold approximately 4.5%. The data stem from a study of T cell responses to AZD1222 COVID-19 vaccine. This chain uses TRBV27 with TRBJ2-6; unclear D gene. Sequenced here: peripheral blood, sampled on day 0 of AZD1222 vaccination. This receptor was identified in an adult in good health. The chain's CDR3 is CASSLSRHPGANVLTF. In DNA form, the CDR3 reads TGTGCCAGCAGTTTATCCCGACATCCTGGGGCCAACGTCCTGACTTTC.